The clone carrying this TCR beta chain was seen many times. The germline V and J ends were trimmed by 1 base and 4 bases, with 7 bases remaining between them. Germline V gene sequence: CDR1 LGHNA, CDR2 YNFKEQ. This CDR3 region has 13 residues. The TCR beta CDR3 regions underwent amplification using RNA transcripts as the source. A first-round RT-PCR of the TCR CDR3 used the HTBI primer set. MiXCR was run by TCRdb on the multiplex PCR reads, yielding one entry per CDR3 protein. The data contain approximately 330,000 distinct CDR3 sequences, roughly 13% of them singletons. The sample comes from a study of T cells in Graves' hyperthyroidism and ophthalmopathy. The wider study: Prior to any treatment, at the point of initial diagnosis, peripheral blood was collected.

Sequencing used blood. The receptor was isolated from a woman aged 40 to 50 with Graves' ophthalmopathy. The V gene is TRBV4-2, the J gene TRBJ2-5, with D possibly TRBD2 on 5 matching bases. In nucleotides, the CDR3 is TGTGCCAGCAGCCAAGTCCTAGCAGAGACCCAGTACTTC. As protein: CASSQVLAETQYF.